This TCR beta chain was recovered during a study of blood T cell repertoires in COVID-19. About the research overall: T cells, B-cell-depleted T cells, or PBMCs supplied cDNA or gDNA.

The table lists this clone with a count of one. CDR3 length: 14 amino acids. The V end was cut by 8 bases, the J end by 2 bases, with 15 bases between. Germline lookup yields CDR1 LNHNV and CDR2 YYDKDF (reference sequence). Generated by immunoSEQ multiplex PCR, the TCRdb table keeps only in-frame clones and is missing some. The table has approximately 200,000 clones, roughly 89% seen once. This receptor was identified in a man aged 60-69 years who had recovered from COVID-19. The genes are TRBV15 and TRBJ2-5; a weak D match, TRBD2 (6 bases). The sample consisted of peripheral blood. The DNA for the CDR3 is TGTGCCACCGGGGCGGGGCGGGATCAAGAGACCCAGTACTTC. Amino acids: CATGAGRDQETQYF.